The 13 T cell receptor beta chains reported below all come from one sample, sequenced in a study of cytomegalovirus exposure and HLA in healthy donors. PCR amplification relied on 60 Vbeta primers (plus 13 Jbeta primers). TCRdb keeps only in-frame clones here, not all; method: immunoSEQ multiplex PCR. The sample lists under 200,000 clones, roughly four fifths occurring once. Specimen: PBMCs. These TCRs come from a woman between 45 and 60 years old in good health and CMV-seronegative.

V gene TRBV28 combines with J gene TRBJ2-7; tentative D call: TRBD1 (6 bases). V lost 6 bases and J 4 bases, leaving 16 bases between the germline ends. CDR1 MDHEN and CDR2 SYDVKM come from the germline V gene. The CDR3 length is 14 residues. CDR3 DNA sequence: TGTGCCAGCAGAACGGCAGGGGTCTTATACGAGCAGTACTTC. This codes for CASRTAGVLYEQYF. Combining the CDR3 with reference TRBV28 and TRBJ2-7 gives the whole variable domain DVKVTQSSRYLVKRTGEKVFLECVQDMDHENMFWYRQDPGLGLRLIYFSYDVKMKEKGDIPEGYSVSREKKERFSLILESASTNQTSMYLCASRTAGVLYEQYFGPGTRLTVT.

A few counts support this clone. The chain recombines TRBV7-2 with TRBJ2-2, with D perhaps matching TRBD2 (5 bases). Germline values: CDR1 SGHTA, CDR2 FQGNSA. This CDR3 spans 16 amino acids. Trimming took 4 bases from V and 0 from J, leaving 12 bases between them. CDR3 region: CASSSDRRSNTGELFF. CDR3 bases: TGTGCCAGCAGCTCTGACCGGAGGTCGAACACCGGGGAGCTGTTTTTT. Combining the CDR3 with reference TRBV7-2 and TRBJ2-2 gives the whole variable domain GAGVSQSPSNKVTEKGKDVELRCDPISGHTALYWYRQSLGQGLEFLIYFQGNSAPDKSGLPSDRFSAERTGGSVSTLTIQRTQQEDSAVYLCASSSDRRSNTGELFFGEGSRLTVL.

The chain carries TRBV4-1 and TRBJ2-7, with 7 bases fitting TRBD1. Trimming took 1 base from V and 7 from J; bases not matched to a gene: 7. This CDR3 has 14 amino acids. From germline, CDR1 is MGHRA and CDR2 YSYEKL. In DNA form, the CDR3 reads TGCGCCAGCAGCCAAGGGACGGGACAGAGGGAGCAGTACTTC. This encodes CASSQGTGQREQYF.

This clone appeared a few times. The genes are TRBV2 and TRBJ1-2, with unresolved D. V was shortened by 4 bases and J by 2 bases, with 5 bases between the two germline ends. CDR3 length: 12 residues. Per the germline V gene, CDR1 is SNHLY and CDR2 is FYNNEI. This chain's CDR3 is CASSGQNYGYTF. The CDR3 DNA reads as TGTGCCAGCAGTGGGCAGAACTATGGCTACACCTTC.

The V and J genes are TRBV13 and TRBJ2-4; D is undetermined. The CDR3 totals 14 residues. The V and J ends lost 0 bases and 0 bases respectively, with 3 bases between them. Germline loops: CDR1 PRHDT, CDR2 FYEKMQ (reference sequence). CDR3 nucleotides: TGTGCCAGCAGCTTAGGCGGAGCCAAAAACATTCAGTACTTC. Encoded protein: CASSLGGAKNIQYF.

This clone came up a few times. CDR3 loop: CASSQDWTGGSSYNSPLHF. CDR3 bases: TGTGCCAGCAGCCAAGATTGGACAGGCGGTAGCTCCTATAATTCACCCCTCCACTTT. The chain carries TRBV14 and TRBJ1-6; 7 bases match TRBD1. The CDR3 consists of 19 residues. Looked up from germline, CDR1 is SGHDN and CDR2 is FVKESK. V lost 0 bases and J lost 0; bases outside the gene matches: 8.

This clone occurred once. The chain uses TRBV7-8 and TRBJ2-3; possibly TRBD1 for D (5 bases). CDR3 size: 15 residues. Germline V CDR1 and CDR2: SGHVS, FQNEAQ. Trimming left V 6 bases short and J 3 bases short, with 16 bases between. DNA of the CDR3: TGTGCCAGCAGTCCCGCAAGGGGCCAGACAGATACGCAGTATTTT. It is translated as CASSPARGQTDTQYF. The entire variable domain, with the rest obtained from reference TRBV7-8 and TRBJ2-3, is as follows: GAGVSQSPRYKVAKRGQDVALRCDPISGHVSLFWYQQALGQGPEFLTYFQNEAQLDKSGLPSDRFFAERPEGSVSTLKIQRTQQEDSAVYLCASSPARGQTDTQYFGPGTRLTVL.

The chain recombines TRBV28 with TRBJ2-2; possibly TRBD2 for D (5 bases). CDR3 length: 15 residues. Trimming removed 4 bases at V and 4 bases at J, with 13 bases between. Germline-derived CDR1 and CDR2 are MDHEN and SYDVKM. The chain's CDR3 is CASSSLLEVTGELFF. The DNA for the CDR3 is TGTGCCAGCAGTTCGCTATTGGAGGTCACCGGGGAGCTGTTTTTT. The full variable domain, its missing parts supplied by reference TRBV28 and TRBJ2-2, is DVKVTQSSRYLVKRTGEKVFLECVQDMDHENMFWYRQDPGLGLRLIYFSYDVKMKEKGDIPEGYSVSREKKERFSLILESASTNQTSMYLCASSSLLEVTGELFFGEGSRLTVL.

V and J are TRBV30 and TRBJ1-5; D is uncertain. Trimming took off 2 bases at V and 2 bases at J, with 13 bases between the two ends. This CDR3 spans 15 amino acids. The germline V gene has CDR1 GTSNPN and CDR2 SVGIG (reference sequence). In nucleotides, the CDR3 is TGTGCCTGGAGTCCGGGCTTCGGGGGCAATCAGCCCCAGCATTTT. Encoded protein: CAWSPGFGGNQPQHF.

This clone was found a few times. J is TRBJ2-1 and V is TRBV9; TRBD1 is a possible D gene (7 bases). CDR1 and CDR2 from the germline V gene are SGDLS and YYNGEE. The CDR3 sequence is 16 residues long. V was shortened by 3 bases and J by 8 bases, with 21 bases between the two germline ends. The CDR3 here is CASSGRRGGTDDEQFF. The CDR3 DNA sequence: TGTGCCAGCAGCGGCAGACGAGGGGGGACAGATGATGAGCAGTTCTTC.

The chain combines TRBV11-1 with TRBJ1-1; 7 bases fit TRBD1. CDR1 is SGHAT and CDR2 is FQDESV in the germline V gene (reference sequence). Germline trimming cut 5 bases from V and 3 bases from J; bases unmatched to any gene: 6. The CDR3 sequence is 14 residues long. The CDR3 loop is CASSGHTGDTEAFF. The CDR3 nucleotides are TGTGCCAGCAGCGGCCACACAGGGGACACTGAAGCTTTCTTT.

The chain is built from TRBV20-1 and TRBJ2-1, with no clear D. This CDR3 is built from 11 residues. Trimming cost V 5 bases and J 3 bases, with 5 bases left between them. Germline values: CDR1 DFQATT, CDR2 SNEGSKA (reference sequence). The chain's CDR3 is CSAQDYNEQFF. DNA for the CDR3: TGCAGTGCTCAGGACTACAATGAGCAGTTCTTC.

This rearrangement joins TRBV6-6 to TRBJ2-5; 8 nucleotides agree with TRBD2. In germline, CDR1 is MNHNY, CDR2 SVGAGI (reference sequence). J gave up 6 bases and V 7 bases, and 10 bases lay outside the gene matches. This CDR3 is 14 amino acids long. The chain's CDR3 is CASTRSGDAKTQYF. The CDR3 bases are TGTGCCAGCACACGTAGCGGGGATGCGAAGACCCAGTACTTC.